The 27 T cell receptor beta chains given below trace back to one sample, sequenced in a study of blood T cell repertoires in COVID-19. Assay: immunoSEQ multiplex PCR; the TCRdb copy retains only in-frame clones and omits some. Of some 490,000 clones in the sample, approximately 86% are singletons; the top ten hold around 7.9%. The sample comprised PBMCs or T cells enriched from blood (not recorded which). These receptors all come from a woman in her sixties who had recovered from COVID-19.

This clone appeared a single time. The J gene is TRBJ1-5, the V gene TRBV15, with D perhaps matching TRBD1 (6 bases). The V end was cut by 3 bases, the J end by 6 bases, with 9 bases between. CDR1 and CDR2 from the germline V gene are LNHNV and YYDKDF (reference sequence). The CDR3 runs 13 residues. The CDR3 coding sequence is TGTGCCACCAGCAGCCTCAGGGGTCAGCCCCAGCATTTT. Amino acid sequence: CATSSLRGQPQHF.

The chain links TRBV19 to TRBJ1-4; TRBD1 agrees at 10 bases. The CDR3 sequence is 16 residues long. From germline, CDR1 is LNHDA and CDR2 SQIVND (reference sequence). V lost 3 bases to trimming and J lost 8 bases; unmatched junction nucleotides: 9. The CDR3 DNA sequence: TGTGCCAGTAGTATTGTGACAGGGGGCTATGAGGAAAAACTGTTTTTT. Encoded protein: CASSIVTGGYEEKLFF. Complete variable domain (other parts from reference TRBV19 and TRBJ1-4): DGGITQSPKYLFRKEGQNVTLSCEQNLNHDAMYWYRQDPGQGLRLIYYSQIVNDFQKGDIAEGYSVSREKKESFPLTVTSAQKNPTAFYLCASSIVTGGYEEKLFFGSGTQLSVL.

This chain links TRBV2 with TRBJ2-7, with TRBD1 identical over 11 bases. Germline V CDR1 and CDR2: SNHLY, FYNNEI. V lost 7 bases to trimming and J lost 2 bases; unmatched junction nucleotides: 4. This CDR3 comprises 14 residues. The CDR3 loop reads CASTRTGGPYEQYF. The CDR3 region has the DNA TGTGCCAGCACTAGGACAGGGGGCCCCTACGAGCAGTACTTC.

Written as DNA, the CDR3 is TGTGCCAGCAGCCAACAACCGAATTTAGCGGGGGGGTCAGATACGCAGTATTTT. Translating gives CASSQQPNLAGGSDTQYF. The rearrangement uses TRBV7-2 and TRBJ2-3; 11 bases align to TRBD2. The CDR3 runs 18 residues. Germline CDR1 SGHTA, CDR2 FQGNSA. V shed 5 bases and J 4 bases; nucleotides not matched to a gene: 14.

The V gene is TRBV5-4, the J gene TRBJ2-1; D unclear. The germline gives CDR1 SGHNT, CDR2 YYREEE (reference sequence). The V gene lost 1 base and the J gene lost 7 bases, with 6 bases spanning the gap. The CDR3 totals 12 residues. CDR3 protein: CASSLIGNEQFF. The CDR3 DNA follows: TGTGCCAGCAGCTTGATCGGGAATGAGCAGTTCTTC.

This chain links TRBV5-1 with TRBJ2-2; D possibly corresponds to TRBD1 (6 bases). The V gene's germline CDR1 is SGHRS and CDR2 YFSETQ. CDR3 length equals 14 residues. V gave up 4 bases and J gave up 4 bases, with 11 bases separating them. CDR3 DNA: TGCGCCAGCAGCACCCAGGGGAGCACCGGGGAGCTGTTTTTT. This encodes CASSTQGSTGELFF.

This clone came up a few times. The chain combines TRBV5-1 with TRBJ1-1; 11 bases map to TRBD1. With 2 bases clipped from V and 1 base from J, the junction kept 1 base outside the gene matches. CDR1 SGHRS and CDR2 YFSETQ come from the germline V gene. This CDR3 region has 15 residues. The CDR3 DNA follows: TGCGCCAGCAGCTTCGGGACAGGGGGGAACACTGAAGCTTTCTTT. Its protein product is CASSFGTGGNTEAFF. The variable domain in full, with the rest retrieved from reference TRBV5-1 and TRBJ1-1, is KAGVTQTPRYLIKTRGQQVTLSCSPISGHRSVSWYQQTPGQGLQFLFEYFSETQRNKGNFPGRFSGRQFSNSRSEMNVSTLELGDSALYLCASSFGTGGNTEAFFGQGTRLTVV.

The chain recombines TRBV25-1 with TRBJ2-2, with D perhaps TRBD1 (6 bases). Germline V gene data show CDR1 as MGHDK and CDR2 as SYGVNS. The CDR3 covers 14 residues. V was cut by 7 bases and J by 6 bases, with 15 bases left in between. The CDR3 nucleotides read TGTGCCAGCACCCTCACAGGGAGATCCGGGGAGCTGTTTTTT. It yields the protein CASTLTGRSGELFF.

V and J are TRBV6-5 and TRBJ1-2; 12 bases agree with TRBD1. Germline trimming cut 6 bases from V and 8 bases from J; bases unmatched to any gene: 7. The CDR3 is 14 residues long. CDR1 is MNHEY and CDR2 is SVGAGI in the germline V gene. The CDR3 protein is CASRGGQGARGYTF. As DNA, the CDR3 is TGTGCCAGCAGAGGGGGACAGGGGGCGAGAGGCTACACCTTC.

The rearrangement uses TRBV5-6 and TRBJ2-5, with TRBD2 matching over 8 bases. Germline-derived CDR1 and CDR2 are SGHDT and YYEEEE. Trimming cost V 1 base and J 5 bases; bases outside gene matches: 7. The CDR3 is 15 residues long. Here the CDR3 DNA reads TGTGCCAGCAGCTTGCCCGGGGGGGCCCGGGAGACCCAGTACTTC. Translation: CASSLPGGARETQYF.

The chain joins TRBV27 to TRBJ1-5; D is undetermined. Between the trimmed V and J ends, which lost 6 bases and 2 bases, there was a span of 14 bases. The CDR3 covers 15 residues. CDR1 is MNHEY, CDR2 SMNVEV, per germline (reference sequence). CDR3: CASRGSFGGNQPQHF. The CDR3 DNA reads as TGTGCCAGCAGAGGGAGTTTTGGGGGCAATCAGCCCCAGCATTTT.

V and J are TRBV5-4 and TRBJ2-2; TRBD2 aligns across 8 bases. This CDR3 is 16 amino acids long. CDR1 SGHNT and CDR2 YYREEE come from the germline V gene (reference sequence). Trimming removed 0 bases from V and 5 bases from J; junction bases left unmatched: 6. CDR3 sequence reads: CASSLGGGSLTGELFF. CDR3 in DNA: TGTGCCAGCAGCTTGGGCGGGGGGTCTCTTACCGGGGAGCTGTTTTTT. Full variable domain (outside the CDR3, taken from reference TRBV5-4 and TRBJ2-2): ETGVTQSPTHLIKTRGQQVTLRCSSQSGHNTVSWYQQALGQGPQFIFQYYREEENGRGNFPPRFSGLQFPNYSSELNVNALELDDSALYLCASSLGGGSLTGELFFGEGSRLTVL.

CDR3 region: CASSTLAGNEQYV. Here the CDR3 DNA reads TGTGCCAGTAGTACACTAGCGGGGAACGAGCAGTACGTC. This chain connects TRBV19 to TRBJ2-7; 10 bases line up with TRBD2. Germline-derived CDR1 and CDR2 are LNHDA and SQIVND (reference sequence). The ends lost 4 bases at V and 5 bases at J; junction bases unmatched: 2. This CDR3 spans 13 amino acids.

This clone was observed once. The same CDR3 can be traced to other DNA sequences in this sample. V and J are TRBV19 and TRBJ1-2; D remains unclear. Germline-derived CDR1 and CDR2 are LNHDA and SQIVND (reference sequence). Trimming removed 3 bases at V and 1 base at J, with 6 bases between. The CDR3 sequence is 13 residues long. CDR3 amino acids: CASSISLNYGYTF. CDR3 DNA sequence: TGTGCCAGTAGTATCTCACTTAACTATGGCTACACCTTC.

This clone was detected only once. The chain carries TRBV10-3 and TRBJ1-1; 8 positions match TRBD1. V trimming: 7 bases; J trimming: 1 base; junction bases outside the gene matches: 11. Germline CDR1 and CDR2: ENHRY and SYGVKD. The CDR3 has 16 amino acids. CDR3 sequence: CAIIKRAGGGNTEAFF. Written as DNA, the CDR3 is TGTGCCATCATTAAGAGGGCAGGGGGCGGGAACACTGAAGCTTTCTTT.

CDR3 loop: CASSRSGTGQEKLFF. CDR3 coding DNA: TGCGCCAGCAGCCGATCCGGGACAGGGCAAGAAAAACTGTTTTTT. This sequence joins TRBV4-1 and TRBJ1-4, with 9 nucleotides matching TRBD1. CDR3 length equals 15 residues. The ends lost 4 bases at V and 8 bases at J; junction bases unmatched: 8. Germline V gene lookup returns CDR1 MGHRA and CDR2 YSYEKL.

The genes are TRBV5-4 and TRBJ2-3; 10 nucleotides agree with TRBD2. The germline V gene encodes CDR1 SGHNT and CDR2 YYREEE (reference sequence). The V segment lost 7 bases and the J segment 8 bases; nucleotides outside the gene matches: 19. The CDR3 totals 17 residues. The CDR3 region is CASLDAAAGGPQGTQYF. CDR3 DNA sequence: TGTGCCAGCCTCGACGCCGCAGCGGGGGGGCCACAAGGTACGCAGTATTTT.

This chain joins TRBV18 and TRBJ2-7, with a possible D match to TRBD1 (5 bases). The CDR3 loop spans 14 amino acids. Trimming took off 3 bases at V and 7 bases at J, with 16 bases between the two ends. Germline V CDR1 and CDR2: KGHSH, LQKENI. The CDR3 DNA follows: TGTGCCAGCTCACCTCAAGGGGTGTCAGGTGAGCAGTACGTC. It is translated as CASSPQGVSGEQYV.

The chain links TRBV19 to TRBJ2-1; the D gene is possibly TRBD1 (5 bases). The V end lost 4 bases, the J end lost 7 bases, and 14 bases lay between the germline ends. Germline-derived CDR1 and CDR2 are LNHDA and SQIVND (reference sequence). This CDR3 has 14 amino acids. The CDR3 is CASSNGASWNEQFF. The CDR3 nucleotides read TGTGCCAGTAGTAATGGGGCCTCCTGGAATGAGCAGTTCTTC.

V is TRBV6-5 and J is TRBJ1-1; D is unresolved. V lost 1 base and J 6 bases, leaving 9 bases between the germline ends. Germline V gives CDR1 MNHEY, CDR2 SVGAGI. The CDR3 is 13 amino acids. CDR3 loop: CASSYYGSSEAFF. For the CDR3, the DNA is TGTGCCAGCAGTTACTACGGGAGCTCTGAAGCTTTCTTT.

The chain combines TRBV18 with TRBJ1-2; D might be TRBD1 (6 bases). The germline CDR1 and CDR2 sequences are KGHSH and LQKENI. The CDR3 is made up of 14 amino acids. Trimming pared 1 base from V and 8 bases from J, leaving 14 bases between. The CDR3 is CASSPLTGIEGYTF. DNA for the CDR3: TGTGCCAGCTCACCACTCACAGGGATAGAAGGCTACACCTTC.

The CDR3 protein is CASSQGLSSPLHF. The DNA for the CDR3 is TGCGCCAGTTCACAGGGTCTAAGCTCACCCCTCCACTTT. This rearrangement joins TRBV5-1 to TRBJ1-6, with D possibly TRBD1 on 6 matching bases. Germline-derived CDR1 and CDR2 are SGHRS and YFSETQ. V dropped 8 bases and J dropped 10 bases, with 16 bases sitting between them. The CDR3 length is 13 residues.

The chain employs TRBV28 and TRBJ2-5; weak D call: TRBD2 (7 bases). V shed 10 bases and J shed 3 bases, with 21 bases lying between them. Per germline, CDR1 MDHEN and CDR2 SYDVKM. CDR3 size: 15 residues. Here the CDR3 DNA reads TGTGCCATGGCGAAGGGGGGGCGGAGGAAAGAGACCCAGTACTTC. This translates into CAMAKGGRRKETQYF.

This clone was recorded only once. The genes are TRBV9 and TRBJ2-3, with 15 bases identical to TRBD2. CDR1 SGDLS and CDR2 YYNGEE come from the germline V gene. The CDR3 covers 17 residues. The junction had 3 bases not matched to a gene; V was cut back by 4 bases and J by 0 bases. The CDR3: CASSPGLAGGSTDTQYF. The DNA of the CDR3 is TGTGCCAGCAGCCCGGGACTAGCGGGGGGAAGCACAGATACGCAGTATTTT.

This rearrangement joins TRBV5-4 to TRBJ1-2, with a weak D call TRBD1 (5 bases). The germline gives CDR1 SGHNT, CDR2 YYREEE (reference sequence). V dropped 4 bases and J dropped 4 bases, with 14 bases sitting between them. The CDR3 totals 14 residues. CDR3 region: CASSLGGGAYGYTF. The CDR3 DNA reads as TGTGCCAGCAGCCTGGGGGGGGGTGCCTATGGCTACACCTTC. Together with reference TRBV5-4 and TRBJ1-2, the CDR3 gives the full variable domain: ETGVTQSPTHLIKTRGQQVTLRCSSQSGHNTVSWYQQALGQGPQFIFQYYREEENGRGNFPPRFSGLQFPNYSSELNVNALELDDSALYLCASSLGGGAYGYTFGSGTRLTVV.

The chain employs TRBV6-4 and TRBJ1-2; D may be TRBD1 (6 bases). The CDR3 consists of 14 residues. Per the germline V gene, CDR1 is MRHNA and CDR2 is SNTAGT. V shed 7 bases and J shed 14 bases, with 26 bases lying between them. The CDR3 bases are TGTGCCAGCAAGACCGTAGGGGGAGGGGATCCGGAGACCTTC. Protein sequence: CASKTVGGGDPETF.

V usage is TRBV9 and J usage is TRBJ1-6; weak D call: TRBD1 (6 bases). Germline V gene lookup returns CDR1 SGDLS and CDR2 YYNGEE. This CDR3 contains 17 residues. The V and J ends lost 4 bases and 4 bases respectively, with 18 bases between them. For the CDR3, the DNA is TGTGCCAGCAGCTCGAGTACAGGGAGAGGTTATAATTCACCCCTCCACTTT. It translates to CASSSSTGRGYNSPLHF.